The 9 T cell receptor beta chains reported below all come from one sample, sequenced in a study of immune evolution from preneoplasia to lung adenocarcinoma (dated by TCRdb to about 2021). The protocol used for the library was the immunoSEQ multiplex PCR assay. TCRdb's version of the immuneACCESS table is confined to in-frame rearrangements and falls short of the full clone set. An unresolved V gene accounts for under half of the shortfall where checked; the remainder is of unknown origin. This sample is represented by 6,500 to 8,500 clones; approximately 79% of them were singletons. The ten top clones hold 6% to 9.5% of the sample. The sample was FFPE adjacent normal lung tissue. These receptors were obtained from a person aged 60 to 80 with lung adenocarcinoma.

This sequence joins TRBV18 and TRBJ1-2; tentatively, D is TRBD1 (6 bases). Germline V CDR1 and CDR2: KGHSH, LQKENI. This CDR3 comprises 11 residues. V lost 5 bases and J lost 7, with 8 bases in between. CDR3 loop: CASSGGAGYTF. The CDR3 bases are TGTGCCAGCTCAGGGGGCGCTGGCTACACCTTC.

This clone was observed once. V gene TRBV6-1 combines with J gene TRBJ2-7; D not resolved. The V gene's germline CDR1 is MNHNS and CDR2 SASEGT. The V end lost 2 bases, the J end lost 0 bases, and 8 bases lay between the germline ends. This CDR3 is built from 14 residues. CDR3: CASSEQLLSYEQYF. The CDR3 DNA reads TGTGCCAGCAGTGAACAGTTACTCTCCTACGAGCAGTACTTC.

This clone was seen once. The rearrangement joins TRBV5-5 to TRBJ2-3, with 14 positions matching TRBD2. CDR3 length: 18 residues. V lost 3 bases and J lost 0; bases outside the gene matches: 6. In germline, CDR1 is SGHKS, CDR2 YYEKEE (reference sequence). CDR3 protein: CASSYTGLAGESTDTQYF. Here the CDR3 DNA reads TGTGCCAGCAGCTACACGGGACTAGCGGGGGAAAGCACAGATACGCAGTATTTT.

This rearrangement joins TRBV6-1 to TRBJ2-1; the match to TRBD2 covers 8 bases. This CDR3 is 15 amino acids long. Germline CDR1 and CDR2: MNHNS and SASEGT. The V and J ends lost 6 bases and 4 bases, in that order; junction bases with no gene match: 8. CDR3 protein: CASRPGLASYNEQFF. The CDR3 DNA reads as TGTGCCAGCAGACCAGGACTAGCATCTTACAATGAGCAGTTCTTC.

The CDR3 loop is CATERQDSYEQYF. DNA for the CDR3: TGTGCCACGGAACGGCAGGACTCCTACGAGCAGTACTTC. The rearrangement joins TRBV10-3 to TRBJ2-7, with D uncertain. Germline lookup yields CDR1 ENHRY and CDR2 SYGVKD. Trimming shortened V by 10 bases and J by 0 bases, and 13 bases separated the two germline ends. The CDR3 contains 13 residues.

The chain combines TRBV7-2 with TRBJ1-1; D is uncertain. Looked up from germline, CDR1 is SGHTA and CDR2 is FQGNSA. V lost 1 base and J 1 base, leaving 4 bases between the germline ends. The CDR3 sequence is 13 residues long. CDR3: CASSLGSNTEAFF. The DNA of the CDR3 is TGTGCCAGCAGCTTAGGGTCGAACACTGAAGCTTTCTTT.

The chain recombines TRBV29-1 with TRBJ1-1; D is ambiguous. Germline assignment: CDR1 SQVTM and CDR2 ANQGSEA. V shed 6 bases and J shed 3 bases, with 11 bases lying between them. This CDR3 has 12 residues. CDR3 bases: TGCAGCGTCGTCGTCCTGGACACTGAAGCTTTCTTT. Its translation is CSVVVLDTEAFF.

J is TRBJ1-5 and V is TRBV6-5; D remains unclear. This CDR3 comprises 13 residues. Germline values: CDR1 MNHEY, CDR2 SVGAGI. The V and J ends lost 0 bases and 11 bases respectively, with 11 bases between them. In DNA, the CDR3 is TGTGCCAGCAGTTACTCTACGGGCCAGGCCCAGCATTTT. It translates to CASSYSTGQAQHF.

This clone was detected once. The chain is built from TRBV30 and TRBJ1-5; D is possibly TRBD1 (5 bases). V lost 2 bases to trimming and J lost 4 bases, with 9 bases between them. Germline CDR1 reads GTSNPN; CDR2 reads SVGIG (reference sequence). The CDR3 is 13 residues long. CDR3 residues: CAWSPDINQPQHF. The DNA for the CDR3 is TGTGCCTGGAGTCCGGACATAAATCAGCCCCAGCATTTT.